This TCR beta chain appears in the sequencing data of a study of identical twins. This CDR3 is built from 15 residues. Germline CDR1 is SGHRS and CDR2 is YFSETQ. The germline V and J ends were trimmed by 4 bases and 4 bases, with 15 bases remaining between them. All donors were healthy Caucasians. TCRdb analysed the 5' RACE reads with MiXCR anew, one entry per CDR3 protein. The repertoire consists of around 470,000 distinct CDR3 sequences, with 12% to 15% occurring once and the leading ten covering about 0.52%. This clonotype occurred a few times. This same sample was also taken into another study, of yellow fever vaccine responses in identical twins.

The sequence was obtained from a woman aged 18-29 years in good health. The V and J genes are TRBV5-1 and TRBJ2-1, with D maybe TRBD2 (6 bases). Source material: CD4+ T cells sorted from blood. The CDR3 loop reads CASSGLMGGYNEQFF. DNA of the CDR3: TGCGCCAGCAGCGGGCTCATGGGAGGTTACAATGAGCAGTTCTTC.